This TCR beta chain was captured in a study of neurological immune-mediated disorders. Overall study results and limits: Phylogenetic grouping assigned the repertoires of 18 of 34 multiple sclerosis patients to a single cluster of related CDR3 sequences. This cluster may be a repertoire-level signature. Neither clinical nor MRI features were found to be associated with the multiple sclerosis repertoire cluster.

The cDNA was produced through 5'RACE with 10-nucleotide random UMIs. TCRdb called the 5' RACE reads again in MiXCR, with one record for every CDR3 protein. The sample records roughly 89,000 distinct CDR3 sequences, 2% to 3% being singletons. Unsorted libraries were derived from 2 million PBMCs stored at -80 C. This clonotype was seen ten or more times. Antigen: not known. The germline V gene encodes CDR1 SQVTM and CDR2 ANQGSEA. With 4 bases removed from V and 2 bases from J, the gap between germline ends came to 10 bases. The CDR3 has 13 residues. The receptor was isolated from a woman aged 25-40 years with multiple sclerosis. Sequencing was performed on PBMCs. V is TRBV29-1 and J is TRBJ2-3; D could derive from TRBD1 or TRBD2 (5 bases each). CDR3 bases: TGCAGCGTTGTACGGGACGCCACAGATACGCAGTATTTT. Protein: CSVVRDATDTQYF.